These 29 T cell receptor beta chains came from one sample sequenced in a study of CD8+ T cells in alopecia areata. Sequencing used cDNA as its template, made by extracting RNA and reverse transcribing it. TCRdb keeps only in-frame clones here, not all; method: immunoSEQ multiplex PCR. The sample is made up of over 100,000 clones, none counted only once. The source material was lesional skin. Receptors were obtained from a C3H/HeJ mouse with alopecia areata. The MHC haplotype recorded for the strain is H2-k.

To note about this clone: Gene names refer to mouse genes. From the germline J gene comes the end of the CDR3, since the read stops 4 residues before it. V gene TRBV19 combines with J gene TRBJ2-3, with TRBD2 identical over 8 bases. Germline values: CDR1 FNHDT, CDR2 SITEND (reference sequence). The CDR3 contains 13 residues. The CDR3 sequence is CASTPGTGETLYF. The CDR3 DNA, read in part, is TGTGCCAGCACCCCCGGGACTGGAGAA.

Concerning this clone itself: All gene names here are mouse names. Read coverage stops 4 residues before the CDR3 terminus; the germline J gene supplies the remainder. The chain couples TRBV13-1 to TRBJ1-4, with 9 bases matching TRBD1. V gave up 6 bases and J gave up 6 bases; unmatched junction bases: 6. CDR3 length: 14 amino acids. In germline, CDR1 is NSHNY, CDR2 SYGAGN. The DNA read from the CDR3 is TGTGCCAGCAAGGGACAGGGCGGAGACGAA. It yields the protein CASKGQGGDE. The complete CDR3 reads CASKGQGGDERLFF.

This clone was seen only a few times. Each gene name is a mouse one. The read gets to within 4 residues of the CDR3 end, and the germline J gene fills in the rest. The genes are TRBV14 and TRBJ2-1, with 9 nucleotides matching TRBD1. V shed 1 base and J 3 bases; nucleotides not matched to a gene: 2. CDR3 size: 15 residues. In germline, CDR1 is SGHDT, CDR2 FRDEAV. CDR3 sequence: CASSFGTGLYAEQFF. CDR3 DNA, as far as it was read: TGTGCCAGCAGTTTCGGGACAGGGCTCTATGCT.

As concerns this clone: Gene names denote mouse genes. The read ends 4 residues before the CDR3 terminus; that terminus is restored from the germline J gene. The chain combines TRBV16 with TRBJ1-4; D possibly corresponds to TRBD1 (6 bases). The CDR3 spans 17 residues. Trimming stripped 3 bases from V and 0 bases from J, with 14 bases between. Germline CDR1 SGHSA, CDR2 FRNQAP. CDR3 DNA, as far as it was read: TGTGCAAGCAGCTTTCTTCCGGGACAAATTTCCAACGAA. Its translation is CASSFLPGQISNE. The complete CDR3 reads CASSFLPGQISNERLFF.

This clone was detected only a few times. The gene names here belong to mouse. The read halts 4 residues ahead of the CDR3 end, with the missing end drawn from the germline J gene. V is TRBV19 and J is TRBJ1-1; no clear D gene. From germline, CDR1 is FNHDT and CDR2 SITEND (reference sequence). There are 14 residues in the CDR3. The V end was cut by 0 bases, the J end by 1 base, with 7 bases between. The sequenced CDR3 bases are TGTGCCAGCAGTATAGCCGGACTGAACACA. This sequence encodes CASSIAGLNT. The CDR3 in its entirety is CASSIAGLNTEVFF.

There are a few counts of this clone. Germline and genes here are mouse. The read ends 4 residues early relative to the CDR3; the germline J gene fills the gap. The J gene is TRBJ1-2, the V gene TRBV14; D is undetermined. CDR1 SGHDT and CDR2 FRDEAV come from the germline V gene. V was clipped by 1 base and J by 1 base, with 5 bases between them. The CDR3 has 13 residues. The sequenced part of the CDR3 DNA is TGTGCCAGCAGTTTCCACAAAAACTCC. Its translation is CASSFHKNS. The whole CDR3 protein reads CASSFHKNSDYTF.

This clone was seen a few times. Gene names refer to mouse genes. From the germline J gene comes the end of the CDR3, since the read stops 4 residues before it. This rearrangement joins TRBV14 to TRBJ2-5; possible D gene TRBD2, 6 bases. The V and J ends lost 4 bases and 3 bases respectively, with 9 bases between them. Germline-derived CDR1 and CDR2 are SGHDT and FRDEAV. The CDR3 covers 13 residues. CDR3 in amino acids: CASSLGKQDTQYF. The sequenced CDR3 bases are TGTGCCAGCAGTCTGGGGAAACAAGAC. The full variable domain, with the rest looked up from reference TRBV14 and TRBJ2-5, is EAGVTQSPRYAVLQEGQAVSFWCDPISGHDTLYWYQQPRDQGPQLLVYFRDEAVIDNSQLPSDRFSAVRPKGTNSTLKIQSAKQGDTATYLCASSLGKQDTQYFGPGTRLLVL.

In its sample, this clone was seen a few times. All gene names here are mouse names. Sequencing ends 4 residues short of the CDR3 end; the germline J gene provides the rest. This rearrangement joins TRBV13-3 to TRBJ2-1; the match to TRBD1 covers 10 bases. The CDR3 contains 14 residues. Germline V CDR1 and CDR2: NNHDY, SYVADS. CDR3 bases read: TGTGCCAGCAGTTGGGACAGGGGAGACGCT. Encoded protein: CASSWDRGDA. The full CDR3 protein reads CASSWDRGDAEQFF.

Turning to this clone: Here the gene names and germline are mouse. Read sequence stops 4 residues before the CDR3 end, and the germline J gene provides the missing end. The chain employs TRBV13-1 and TRBJ2-5; D not certain. The CDR3 has 12 amino acids. Germline assignment: CDR1 NSHNY and CDR2 SYGAGN. Trimming took 4 bases from V and 3 from J, leaving 6 bases between them. CDR3 sequence reads: CASSRQQDTQYF. The DNA read from the CDR3 is TGTGCCAGCAGTCGCCAGCAAGAC.

Comments on this clone: These gene names are mouse names. The CDR3 extends 4 residues past the end of the read, so its final part is completed from the germline J gene. V gene TRBV13-3 combines with J gene TRBJ2-7; a possible D gene is TRBD1 (5 bases). In germline, CDR1 is NNHDY, CDR2 SYVADS. This CDR3 has 14 amino acids. CDR3 protein: CASSDRQGLYEQYF. CDR3 bases read: TGTGCCAGCAGTGATCGCCAGGGCCTATAT.

The sample holds a few counts of this clone. The listed genes are named as in mouse. The read stops 4 residues short of the end of the CDR3; the missing end is completed from the germline J gene. V is TRBV13-3 and J is TRBJ2-3; D is perhaps TRBD1 (6 bases). The germline gives CDR1 NNHDY, CDR2 SYVADS. This CDR3 region has 17 residues. The ends were cut back, 2 bases at V and 0 bases at J, with 16 bases in the middle. The CDR3: CASSETGGRPSAETLYF. The CDR3 DNA, read in part, is TGTGCCAGCAGTGAGACAGGCGGCCGGCCTAGTGCAGAA.

This clone was seen more than once but under ten times. Mouse names are used for the genes. The read is 4 residues too short to cover the CDR3 end, so that end is filled in from the germline J gene. The J gene is TRBJ1-1, the V gene TRBV13-1, with 8 bases fitting TRBD1. The CDR3 length is 13 residues. CDR1 NSHNY and CDR2 SYGAGN come from the germline V gene. CDR3 DNA (partial): TGTGCCAGCAGTGATCGCAGGGGGCGA. Residues: CASSDRRGR. The complete CDR3 reads CASSDRRGREVFF.

With regard to this clone: Gene names refer to mouse genes. The read ends 4 residues early relative to the CDR3; the germline J gene fills the gap. Distinct nucleotide sequences in the sample also encode this CDR3. V and J are TRBV19 and TRBJ2-3, with 7 bases identical to TRBD1. CDR3 length: 15 residues. V lost 1 base and J lost 3; bases outside the gene matches: 5. From germline, CDR1 is FNHDT and CDR2 SITEND (reference sequence). The sequenced part of the CDR3 DNA is TGTGCCAGCAGTATAAGACAGGGAGGGGCAGAA. Translated, it gives CASSIRQGGAE. The complete CDR3 protein is CASSIRQGGAETLYF.

This clone showed up many times. Gene and germline names: mouse. The read ends 4 residues before the CDR3 terminus; that terminus is restored from the germline J gene. The V gene is TRBV13-3, the J gene TRBJ2-1; a possible D gene is TRBD1 (5 bases). CDR1 and CDR2 (germline): NNHDY, SYVADS. The CDR3 runs to 15 residues. Trimming removed 1 base at V and 0 bases at J, with 8 bases between. The CDR3 loop is CASSDWTFNYAEQFF. CDR3 DNA (partial): TGTGCCAGCAGTGATTGGACATTTAACTATGCT.

This clone was picked up many times. Gene names are the mouse ones. The read stops 4 residues short of the end of the CDR3; the missing end is completed from the germline J gene. This sequence joins TRBV13-3 and TRBJ2-3; 11 nucleotides line up with TRBD1. From germline, CDR1 is NNHDY and CDR2 SYVADS. J was trimmed by 0 bases and V by 2 bases; bases with no gene match: 5. The CDR3 contains 17 residues. The DNA read from the CDR3 is TGTGCCAGCAGTGACCCGGGACAGGGGGTTAGTGCAGAA. Protein product: CASSDPGQGVSAE. In full, the CDR3 reads CASSDPGQGVSAETLYF.

To note about this clone: Genes here carry mouse names. The CDR3 goes on 4 residues after the read ends, and that part is filled in from the germline J gene. The chain couples TRBV1 to TRBJ2-1; D is perhaps TRBD2 (5 bases). CDR1 is NSQYPW and CDR2 is LRSPGD in the germline V gene (reference sequence). V lost 1 base, J lost 3 bases, and 10 bases lay in between. This CDR3 region has 15 residues. The CDR3 is CTCSAGGEGYAEQFF. CDR3 DNA, as far as it was read: TGCACCTGCAGTGCAGGTGGGGAAGGCTATGCT.

This clone was recorded a few times. Gene names and germline match the mouse. The read ends 4 residues early relative to the CDR3; the germline J gene fills the gap. The V gene is TRBV13-3, the J gene TRBJ2-4, with D maybe TRBD2 (5 bases). Trimming shortened V by 0 bases and J by 0 bases, and 17 bases separated the two germline ends. The CDR3 contains 18 residues. Per germline, CDR1 NNHDY and CDR2 SYVADS. The sequenced part of the CDR3 DNA is TGTGCCAGCAGTGATGCAGAGTGGGGTAAAGCTAGTCAAAAC. Amino acid sequence: CASSDAEWGKASQN. The entire CDR3 reads CASSDAEWGKASQNTLYF.

In this sample, this clone turned up a few times. The genes are named according to mouse. The part of the CDR3 DNA that was read is TGCACCTGCGGTACAGGGTGGAACACA. Amino acid sequence: CTCGTGWNT. The CDR3 as a whole reads CTCGTGWNTEVFF. The chain has TRBV1 and TRBJ1-1, with D tentatively TRBD1 (6 bases). The read terminates 4 residues ahead of where the CDR3 ends, so the germline J gene completes it. V lost 8 bases, J lost 1 base, and 11 bases lay in between. The CDR3 runs to 13 residues. From germline, CDR1 is NSQYPW and CDR2 LRSPGD (reference sequence).

A few counts support this clone. The listed genes are named as in mouse. With the read ending 4 residues before the CDR3 end, the germline J gene is used to fill in that end. This chain connects TRBV13-3 to TRBJ2-7; 9 positions agree with TRBD1. The V gene's germline CDR1 is NNHDY and CDR2 SYVADS. The CDR3 is 15 amino acids. J gave up 1 base and V 3 bases, and 5 bases lay outside the gene matches. CDR3 DNA (partial): TGTGCCAGCAGTGGAAGGGGGACAGGGTCCTAT. It is translated as CASSGRGTGSY. The entire CDR3 protein reads CASSGRGTGSYEQYF.

This clone showed up many times. Germline and genes here are mouse. With the read ending 4 residues before the CDR3 end, the germline J gene is used to fill in that end. Distinct nucleotide sequences in the sample also encode this CDR3. V usage is TRBV13-3 and J usage is TRBJ2-4, with TRBD2 matching 10 bases. Germline loops: CDR1 NNHDY, CDR2 SYVADS. This CDR3 has 16 residues. Trimming at V came to 1 base and at J to 2 bases, leaving 4 bases not matched to a gene. This chain's CDR3 is CASSDLGGRDQNTLYF. The CDR3 bases that were read are TGTGCCAGCAGTGATCTGGGGGGGCGCGATCAAAAC.

This clone was found a few times. Here the gene names and germline are mouse. The CDR3 end is not reached by the read, which stops 4 residues before it; the germline J gene fills it in. This chain links TRBV1 with TRBJ1-1; maybe TRBD1 (5 bases). From germline, CDR1 is NSQYPW and CDR2 LRSPGD (reference sequence). This CDR3 has 15 amino acids. V was cut by 0 bases and J by 0 bases, with 8 bases left in between. The chain's CDR3 is CTCSADVQANTEVFF. The CDR3 bases that were read are TGCACCTGCAGTGCAGATGTACAGGCAAACACA.

This clone appeared many times. Mouse names are used for the genes. The read halts 4 residues ahead of the CDR3 end, with the missing end drawn from the germline J gene. The chain employs TRBV5 and TRBJ2-1; TRBD2 agrees at 10 bases. CDR3 length: 14 amino acids. CDR1 and CDR2 from the germline V gene are LGHNA and YNLKQL (reference sequence). The J segment lost 3 bases and the V segment lost 4 bases, leaving 0 bases of the junction unmatched. The covered CDR3 bases are TGTGCCAGCAGCCGGACTGGGGGCTATGCT. Translation: CASSRTGGYA. The full CDR3 protein reads CASSRTGGYAEQFF.

This clone showed up just a few times. Gene and germline names: mouse. Read sequence stops 4 residues before the CDR3 end, and the germline J gene provides the missing end. The chain employs TRBV1 and TRBJ2-7; D perhaps matches TRBD2 (6 bases). The germline V gene has CDR1 NSQYPW and CDR2 LRSPGD (reference sequence). The CDR3 consists of 15 residues. Deletions cut 0 bases from V and 0 bases from J, with 9 bases between. CDR3 DNA, as far as it was read: TGCACCTGCAGTGCAGAAGGGACTCTCTCCTAT. Its translation: CTCSAEGTLSY. The full CDR3 sequence reads CTCSAEGTLSYEQYF. Full variable domain (outside the CDR3, taken from reference TRBV1 and TRBJ2-7): VTLLEQNPRWRLVPRGQAVNLRCILKNSQYPWMSWYQQDLQKQLQWLFTLRSPGDKEVKSLPGADYLATRVTDTELRLQVANMSQGRTLYCTCSAEGTLSYEQYFGPGTRLTVL.

This clone came up a few times. Gene labels here are mouse ones. The sequenced fragment ends 4 residues before the CDR3 boundary, so the rest is inferred from the germline J gene. The chain couples TRBV13-3 to TRBJ1-2, with D possibly matching TRBD1 (5 bases). CDR3 length: 14 residues. Germline values: CDR1 NNHDY, CDR2 SYVADS. Trimming shortened V by 5 bases and J by 1 base, and 12 bases separated the two germline ends. The covered CDR3 bases are TGTGCCAGCAGCCCAGTCCAGGGAAACTCC. This sequence encodes CASSPVQGNS. The CDR3 as a whole reads CASSPVQGNSDYTF.

This clone has ten or more counts. Gene names are mouse gene names. The DNA ends 4 residues before the CDR3 does, and the rest of the CDR3 is filled in from the germline J gene. V gene TRBV13-3 combines with J gene TRBJ2-7; TRBD1 is a possible D gene (6 bases). Germline V CDR1 and CDR2: NNHDY, SYVADS. The CDR3 is made up of 14 amino acids. The sequenced CDR3 bases are TGTGCCAGCAGTGATGTGTGGGACAAATAT. Residues: CASSDVWDKY. The whole CDR3 protein reads CASSDVWDKYEQYF.

This clone has ten or more counts. The gene names given are mouse names. The read ends 4 residues early relative to the CDR3; the germline J gene fills the gap. This sequence joins TRBV1 and TRBJ2-3, with 9 bases aligning to TRBD2. CDR1 NSQYPW and CDR2 LRSPGD come from the germline V gene (reference sequence). J gave up 1 base and V 1 base, and 3 bases lay outside the gene matches. CDR3 length equals 16 residues. CDR3 region: CTCSAAGGEGAETLYF. CDR3 DNA, as far as it was read: TGCACCTGCAGTGCAGCTGGGGGGGAGGGTGCAGAA.

Only a few counts were recorded for this clone. Gene names are mouse gene names. The CDR3 here is CASSTARGDSDYTF. The sequenced part of the CDR3 DNA is TGTGCCAGCAGTACTGCCAGGGGGGACTCC. This chain connects TRBV19 to TRBJ1-2; 7 bases line up with TRBD1. The CDR3 extends 4 residues past the end of the read, so its final part is completed from the germline J gene. The junction had 5 bases not matched to a gene; V was cut back by 3 bases and J by 3 bases. This CDR3 spans 14 amino acids. Germline values: CDR1 FNHDT, CDR2 SITEND (reference sequence).

Of note for this clone: Any gene name here is a mouse gene name. The read terminates 4 residues ahead of where the CDR3 ends, so the germline J gene completes it. This chain connects TRBV13-2 to TRBJ2-2, with 8 bases matching TRBD1. Trimming cost V 2 bases and J 2 bases; bases outside gene matches: 5. This CDR3 region has 16 residues. Germline lookup yields CDR1 NNHNN and CDR2 SYGAGS (reference sequence). The CDR3 bases that were read are TGTGCCAGCGGTGACAGCACAGGGGGGAACACCGGG. Residues: CASGDSTGGNTG. The whole CDR3 protein is CASGDSTGGNTGQLYF.

Comments on this clone: Gene and germline names: mouse. Coverage ceases 4 residues before the CDR3 finishes, and the germline J gene fills in the end. This rearrangement joins TRBV13-3 to TRBJ1-1; 7 nucleotides match TRBD1. Germline lookup yields CDR1 NNHDY and CDR2 SYVADS. Germline trimming cut 5 bases from V and 3 bases from J; bases unmatched to any gene: 7. There are 14 residues in the CDR3. This CDR3 reads CASSRRQGDTEVFF. The sequenced CDR3 bases are TGTGCCAGCAGCCGTCGACAGGGAGACACA.